The 10 T cell receptor beta chains below were found in one sample sequenced in a study of OX40 agonist ivuxolimab in advanced cancers. Sequencing was performed with immunoSEQ multiplex PCR; in TCRdb, only in-frame clones are kept and a portion is missing. Altogether some 86,000 clones are present, about nine tenths being singletons, with the ten largest covering under 0.35%. Sequenced material: CD4+ or CD8+ T cells sorted from blood, taken in a trial of the OX40 agonist ivuxolimab. Receptors originate from an adult with an advanced solid tumor such as melanoma, head and neck, liver or kidney cancer.

This clone was recorded once. CDR3 in amino acids: CASSPQPITNEKLFF. CDR3 DNA sequence: TGTGCCAGCAGTCCACAACCGATCACTAATGAAAAACTGTTTTTT. The gene calls are TRBV6-6 and TRBJ1-4; D ambiguous. The germline gives CDR1 MNHNY, CDR2 SVGAGI (reference sequence). Trimming stripped 5 bases from V and 2 bases from J, with 12 bases between. CDR3 length: 15 residues.

The J gene is TRBJ2-3, the V gene TRBV6-1; D call uncertain. V dropped 7 bases and J dropped 2 bases, with 16 bases sitting between them. CDR3 length equals 15 residues. The germline V gene encodes CDR1 MNHNS and CDR2 SASEGT. The CDR3 region is CASNSDGRNTDTQYF. Written as DNA, the CDR3 is TGTGCCAGCAACTCGGACGGCCGAAACACAGATACGCAGTATTTT.

This clone was seen only a few times. The chain is built from TRBV30 and TRBJ1-1; D may be TRBD1 (6 bases). The V and J ends lost 5 bases and 9 bases respectively, with 19 bases between them. Germline V gives CDR1 GTSNPN, CDR2 SVGIG (reference sequence). The CDR3 sequence is 13 residues long. CDR3 bases: TGTGCCTGGTCATGGAGTCCGGGACAACAAGCTTTCTTT. Residues: CAWSWSPGQQAFF.

V usage is TRBV28 and J usage is TRBJ1-1; weak D call: TRBD1 (5 bases). V was cut by 1 base and J by 0 bases, with 9 bases left in between. The CDR3 is 15 amino acids. Germline loops: CDR1 MDHEN, CDR2 SYDVKM. The CDR3 loop reads CASSLSGLMNTEAFF. CDR3 DNA sequence: TGTGCCAGCAGTTTATCGGGACTCATGAACACTGAAGCTTTCTTT.

This chain uses TRBV5-1 with TRBJ2-3, with 7 bases lining up with TRBD1. The ends lost 0 bases at V and 2 bases at J; junction bases unmatched: 6. The CDR3 extends over 16 amino acids. The V gene's germline CDR1 is SGHRS and CDR2 YFSETQ. For the CDR3, the DNA is TGCGCCAGCAGCTTGGGACAGGGTCGGGACACAGATACGCAGTATTTT. It yields the protein CASSLGQGRDTDTQYF.

The CDR3 spells CASSLDRVTYEQYF. In DNA form, the CDR3 reads TGTGCCAGCAGTCTGGACAGGGTAACCTACGAGCAGTACTTC. The chain is built from TRBV5-5 and TRBJ2-7; 8 bases are shared with TRBD1. The CDR3 sequence is 14 residues long. In germline, CDR1 is SGHKS, CDR2 YYEKEE (reference sequence). The trim removed 5 bases at V and 2 bases at J, leaving 6 bases unmatched.

The chain recombines TRBV18 with TRBJ1-4; the D is unclear. V gave up 6 bases and J gave up 3 bases, with 8 bases separating them. From germline, CDR1 is KGHSH and CDR2 LQKENI. The CDR3 length is 13 residues. CDR3 sequence (DNA): TGTGCCAGCTCCCGGGGTGCTAATGAAAAACTGTTTTTT. This encodes CASSRGANEKLFF.

The table lists this clone with a count of one. The chain is built from TRBV6-1 and TRBJ2-7; D might be TRBD1 (6 bases). From germline, CDR1 is MNHNS and CDR2 SASEGT. V was cut by 4 bases and J by 4 bases, with 11 bases left in between. The length of the CDR3 is 13 residues. The CDR3 protein is CASSGQVSYEQYF. The CDR3 DNA reads TGTGCCAGCAGTGGACAGGTTTCTTACGAGCAGTACTTC.

The rearrangement links TRBV6-5 to TRBJ1-3, with D possibly matching TRBD1 (6 bases). CDR1 is MNHEY, CDR2 SVGAGI, per germline. The CDR3 is made up of 13 amino acids. V lost 6 bases to trimming and J lost 4 bases, with 10 bases between them. In DNA form, the CDR3 reads TGTGCCAGCAGGGGGGGCGGAGGAAACACCATATATTTT. Protein sequence: CASRGGGGNTIYF.

The chain recombines TRBV7-2 with TRBJ1-5; no clear D. CDR3 length equals 14 residues. Germline CDR1 and CDR2: SGHTA and FQGNSA. With 5 bases removed from V and 0 bases from J, the gap between germline ends came to 8 bases. CDR3 residues: CASSRIYSNQPQHF. CDR3 in DNA: TGTGCCAGCAGCCGGATTTATAGCAATCAGCCCCAGCATTTT.